The text below deals with one T cell receptor beta chain. Its antigen is not yet known. Base quality data are lacking; no much larger clone is found one base away. The data were obtained in a study of control samples from healthy donors and cancer patients (dated by TCRdb to about 2020). The library relied on the immunoSEQ multiplex PCR assay. In its TCRdb copy, this immuneACCESS table keeps in-frame sequences only and misses some clones. Where compared with another copy, unresolved V genes explain less than half of these, and the others have no known cause. The sample profile shows about 85,000 clones; around nine tenths of them were found once. Jointly, the top ten make up more than 3.5% of the sample. This receptor was obtained from a woman aged 18-35 years in good health. Sequenced material: blood.

The bases are TGTGCCAGCAGCCAGGGGGGAGGGCCCCTCCACTTT. This codes for CASSQGGGPLHF. The chain is encoded by TRBV3-1 (or the pseudogene TRBV3-2) joined to TRBJ1-6, and possibly TRBD1, on 5 matching bases. The germline V gene (reference sequence) supplies CDR1 LGHDT and CDR2 YNNKEL. V is cut by 3 bases and J by 13 bases, and the space between the germline ends is 10 bases. The CDR3 goes from the cysteine to the phenylalanine over 12 residues. Only the CDR3 part of the read is kept: 36 bases, read in frame from the first base.